These 28 T cell receptor beta chains were sequenced from one sample in a study of vaccination effects on CD4 cells after COVID-19. Here immunoSEQ multiplex PCR was the method, and the copy in TCRdb shows in-frame clones only, minus some. This table holds roughly 59,000 clones, just under 80% found once. With the ViraFEST assay, the study expanded antigen-specific CD4+ T cells using viral peptide pools, then sequenced them. Isolation of CD4+ T cells took place after 10 days of culture. Either the mRNA-1273 or the BNT162b2 vaccine was given to participants as two doses. Which antigens these TCRs recognize remains unknown. The input for sequencing was CD4+ T cells from PBMCs cultured with HCoV-OC43 spike peptides, taken after COVID-19 vaccination. Subset specified: HCoV-OC43 spike overlapping peptide pool stimulation. The receptors stem from a human donor who received a COVID-19 vaccine.

The chain combines TRBV7-2 with TRBJ1-2; possible D gene TRBD1, 5 bases. The germline gives CDR1 SGHTA, CDR2 FQGNSA. V was clipped by 2 bases and J by 8 bases, with 21 bases between them. This CDR3 has 16 amino acids. The CDR3 region is CASSLINLMQGEGYTF. The CDR3 region has the DNA TGTGCCAGCAGCTTAATTAATTTGATGCAGGGTGAAGGCTACACCTTC.

V gene TRBV12-3 or TRBV12-4 combines with J gene TRBJ2-5; tentatively, D is TRBD1 (5 bases). The V gene lost 7 bases and the J gene lost 1 base, with 10 bases spanning the gap. There are 13 residues in the CDR3. The CDR3 sequence is CASTRQSQETQYF. DNA for the CDR3: TGTGCCAGCACCCGACAGAGCCAAGAGACCCAGTACTTC.

The chain links TRBV6-4 to TRBJ2-5, with unresolved D. The CDR3 spans 13 residues. Germline V gene data show CDR1 as MRHNA and CDR2 as SNTAGT. With 6 bases removed from V and 5 bases from J, the gap between germline ends came to 13 bases. CDR3 nucleotide sequence: TGTGCCAGCAGCCCCAATTTTGGGGAGACCCAGTACTTC. Translated, it gives CASSPNFGETQYF.

V and J are TRBV27 and TRBJ2-3; TRBD1 might be the D (6 bases). The V gene lost 4 bases and the J gene lost 1 base, with 9 bases spanning the gap. The CDR3 extends over 14 amino acids. Germline assignment: CDR1 MNHEY and CDR2 SMNVEV (reference sequence). CDR3 nucleotide sequence: TGTGCCAGCAGTTCTTACAGGGGCACAGATACGCAGTATTTT. Protein product: CASSSYRGTDTQYF.

The genes are TRBV21-1 and TRBJ2-7; the D call TRBD1 from the table was never checked on the DNA. TRBV21-1 is tagged as a pseudogene. This CDR3 is built from 16 residues. The CDR3 DNA follows: TGTGCCAGCAGCAAAATTGGACAGGGGCCTTTCGACGAGCAGTACGTC. Translation: CASSKIGQGPFDEQYV.

This clone was recorded a few times. The V call is TRBV4-1, the J call TRBJ2-5; D may be TRBD1 (6 bases). Germline V gene lookup returns CDR1 MGHRA and CDR2 YSYEKL. The CDR3 totals 15 residues. The germline V and J ends were trimmed by 0 bases and 4 bases, with 12 bases remaining between them. In nucleotides, the CDR3 is TGCGCCAGCAGCCAAGAATCGCAGGGGAGAGAGACCCAGTACTTC. Translated: CASSQESQGRETQYF.

The DNA for the CDR3 is TGTGCCACCAGTGACCGTGGACAGAACACCGGGGAGCTGTTTTTT. Encoded protein: CATSDRGQNTGELFF. The gene calls are TRBV24-1 and TRBJ2-2; the D gene is possibly TRBD1 (5 bases). Per germline, CDR1 KGHDR and CDR2 SFDVKD. Trimming left V 4 bases short and J 1 base short, with 9 bases between. This CDR3 is 15 amino acids long.

This clone has only one observation. The rearrangement joins TRBV5-6 to TRBJ1-4; TRBD1 matches 7 bases. There are 16 residues in the CDR3. V lost 4 bases, J lost 5 bases, and 11 bases stayed unmatched. The germline gives CDR1 SGHDT, CDR2 YYEEEE. The CDR3 bases are TGTGCCAGCAGCATGGCAGGGACAGTTCTGAATGAAAAACTGTTTTTT. This codes for CASSMAGTVLNEKLFF.

This sequence joins TRBV3-1 (or the pseudogene TRBV3-2) and TRBJ1-2, with TRBD1 identical over 9 bases. V lost 3 bases, J lost 8 bases, and 7 bases stayed unmatched. This CDR3 is 14 amino acids long. Germline V gene lookup returns CDR1 LGHDT and CDR2 YNNKEL (reference sequence). The CDR3 DNA sequence: TGTGCCAGCAGCCAGCCGGACAGGGGCAAGGGCTACACCTTC. Residues: CASSQPDRGKGYTF.

This chain connects TRBV6-5 to TRBJ1-4, with TRBD1 matching over 8 bases. Germline CDR1 is MNHEY and CDR2 is SVGAGI. With 6 bases clipped from V and 4 bases from J, the junction kept 7 bases outside the gene matches. This CDR3 is built from 15 residues. CDR3 coding DNA: TGTGCCAGCAGATTAATGGGACAGGTTAATGAAAAACTGTTTTTT. Its protein product is CASRLMGQVNEKLFF.

V usage is TRBV6-5 and J usage is TRBJ1-1, with no clear D. V dropped 8 bases and J dropped 2 bases, with 9 bases sitting between them. Per germline, CDR1 MNHEY and CDR2 SVGAGI. The CDR3 covers 12 residues. The CDR3 is CASVSGNTEAFF. The CDR3 nucleotides are TGTGCCAGCGTGAGCGGCAACACTGAAGCTTTCTTT.

This chain connects TRBV6-5 to TRBJ2-7; the D gene is possibly TRBD1 (6 bases). From germline, CDR1 is MNHEY and CDR2 SVGAGI. CDR3 length: 15 residues. Deletions cut 5 bases from V and 3 bases from J, with 17 bases between. DNA for the CDR3: TGTGCCAGCAGTCGGACATCCAGGGGATACTACGAGCAGTACGTC. Translation: CASSRTSRGYYEQYV.

V and J are TRBV18 and TRBJ1-6, with D tentatively TRBD1 (5 bases). This CDR3 is 17 amino acids long. From germline, CDR1 is KGHSH and CDR2 LQKENI. Trimming cost V 1 base and J 8 bases, with 18 bases left between them. CDR3: CASSPRQGGDRDSPLHF. The CDR3 DNA follows: TGTGCCAGCTCACCACGGCAGGGAGGGGATCGCGATTCACCCCTCCACTTT. Full variable domain (missing parts from reference TRBV18 and TRBJ1-6): NAGVMQNPRHLVRRRGQEARLRCSPMKGHSHVYWYRQLPEEGLKFMVYLQKENIIDESGMPKERFSAEFPKEGPSILRIQQVVRGDSAAYFCASSPRQGGDRDSPLHFGNGTRLTVT.

The J gene is TRBJ2-7, the V gene TRBV20-1; D not certain. This CDR3 comprises 15 residues. Germline V gene lookup returns CDR1 DFQATT and CDR2 SNEGSKA (reference sequence). The germline V and J ends were trimmed by 3 bases and 0 bases, with 15 bases remaining between them. CDR3 DNA sequence: TGCAGTGCTAGTCGATTTCCGTCGGGCTCCTACGAGCAGTACGTC. Translation gives CSASRFPSGSYEQYV.

The chain joins TRBV6-5 to TRBJ1-4; weak D call: TRBD1 (6 bases). Trimming removed 2 bases from V and 2 bases from J, with 12 bases in between. Germline CDR1 reads MNHEY; CDR2 reads SVGAGI. The CDR3 extends over 16 amino acids. The CDR3 is CASSYNGGLTNEKLFF. Written as DNA, the CDR3 is TGTGCCAGCAGTTACAATGGGGGGCTCACTAATGAAAAACTGTTTTTT.

This chain joins TRBV24-1 and TRBJ1-5, with TRBD1 identical over 7 bases. Germline CDR1 KGHDR, CDR2 SFDVKD. Unmatched junction bases numbered 12, after V lost 5 bases and J lost 6 bases. This CDR3 comprises 16 residues. CDR3 coding DNA: TGTGCCACCAGTGCCGGAGGGAGGGGGCTCGTTCAGCCCCAGCATTTT. As protein: CATSAGGRGLVQPQHF.

This rearrangement joins TRBV5-1 to TRBJ2-5; 12 bases match TRBD2. The CDR3 is 16 amino acids. Trimming cost V 2 bases and J 0 bases; bases outside gene matches: 2. Germline CDR1 reads SGHRS; CDR2 reads YFSETQ. The CDR3 region is CASSLTSGGNQETQYF. The CDR3 DNA is TGCGCCAGCAGCTTAACTAGCGGGGGGAACCAAGAGACCCAGTACTTC.

The chain is built from TRBV10-1 and TRBJ2-2; 8 bases align to TRBD2. Germline trimming cut 10 bases from V and 3 bases from J; bases unmatched to any gene: 10. The CDR3 contains 15 residues. Looked up from germline, CDR1 is WNHNN and CDR2 is SYGVQD (reference sequence). CDR3 coding DNA: TGCGCCAAATGGGGAAGCGGGGGTTACACCGGGGAGCTGTTTTTT. It translates to CAKWGSGGYTGELFF.

This chain joins TRBV7-9 and TRBJ2-5; D gene unclear. The CDR3 contains 18 residues. The germline gives CDR1 SEHNR, CDR2 FQNEAQ (reference sequence). Trimming took off 4 bases at V and 5 bases at J, with 26 bases between the two ends. Here the CDR3 DNA reads TGTGCCAGCAGCTCCCCCGATAATTGGGCCCGGCTCGTGGAGACCCAGTACTTC. Translation gives CASSSPDNWARLVETQYF. The full variable domain, in which reference TRBV7-9 and TRBJ2-5 provide the parts outside the CDR3, is DTGVSQNPRHKITKRGQNVTFRCDPISEHNRLYWYRQTLGQGPEFLTYFQNEAQLEKSRLLSDRFSAERPKGSFSTLEIQRTEQGDSAMYLCASSSPDNWARLVETQYFGPGTRLLVL.

This chain links TRBV7-2 with TRBJ1-2; D is ambiguous. The CDR3 has 14 residues. In germline, CDR1 is SGHTA, CDR2 FQGNSA. V gave up 1 base and J gave up 2 bases, with 8 bases separating them. The CDR3 spells CASSLGNRNYGYTF. The CDR3 DNA follows: TGTGCCAGCAGCTTAGGTAACAGAAACTATGGCTACACCTTC.

This chain joins TRBV18 and TRBJ1-1; no definite D call. V dropped 5 bases and J dropped 2 bases, with 12 bases sitting between them. This CDR3 is 14 amino acids long. Germline lookup yields CDR1 KGHSH and CDR2 LQKENI. CDR3 sequence (DNA): TGTGCCAGCTCAATACAGACCTTTAACACTGAAGCTTTCTTT. Protein: CASSIQTFNTEAFF. Together with reference TRBV18 and TRBJ1-1, the CDR3 gives the full variable domain: NAGVMQNPRHLVRRRGQEARLRCSPMKGHSHVYWYRQLPEEGLKFMVYLQKENIIDESGMPKERFSAEFPKEGPSILRIQQVVRGDSAAYFCASSIQTFNTEAFFGQGTRLTVV.

The V call is TRBV11-3, the J call TRBJ1-6; TRBD1 agrees at 8 bases. The germline CDR1 and CDR2 sequences are SGHNT and YENEEA. The V segment lost 6 bases and the J segment 7 bases; nucleotides outside the gene matches: 11. This CDR3 contains 16 residues. CDR3 region: CASRPRTGSRNSPLHF. CDR3 nucleotide sequence: TGTGCCAGCAGACCCAGGACAGGGAGCAGAAATTCACCCCTCCACTTT.

This rearrangement joins TRBV9 to TRBJ2-5; a weak D match, TRBD2 (6 bases). Trimming removed 1 base from V and 2 bases from J, with 9 bases in between. Germline V gene sequence: CDR1 SGDLS, CDR2 YYNGEE. This CDR3 has 14 residues. CDR3 sequence (DNA): TGTGCCAGCAGCGTAAGTAGCGGACAAGAGACCCAGTACTTC. Amino acid sequence: CASSVSSGQETQYF.

The chain combines TRBV28 with TRBJ2-7; D may be TRBD2 (6 bases). CDR1 is MDHEN, CDR2 SYDVKM, per germline. The CDR3 is made up of 14 amino acids. Trimming removed 6 bases at V and 4 bases at J, with 16 bases between. CDR3 nucleotides: TGTGCCAGCAGAAGGCCGGGAGCGCGGTACGAGCAGTACGTC. The encoded protein is CASRRPGARYEQYV.

The chain has TRBV18 and TRBJ2-5; a possible D gene is TRBD1 (5 bases). The V gene's germline CDR1 is KGHSH and CDR2 LQKENI. This CDR3 has 16 amino acids. V lost 2 bases to trimming and J lost 0 bases, with 13 bases between them. The CDR3 bases are TGTGCCAGCTCACCAGGGGCCCGGGCGTACCAAGAGACCCAGTACTTC. Its protein is CASSPGARAYQETQYF.

The chain is built from TRBV7-3 and TRBJ2-3; possible D gene TRBD2, 6 bases. Germline assignment: CDR1 SGHTA and CDR2 FQGTGA. There are 15 residues in the CDR3. Trimming took off 2 bases at V and 0 bases at J, with 9 bases between the two ends. CDR3 in amino acids: CASSLRAGSTDTQYF. In nucleotides, the CDR3 is TGTGCCAGCAGCTTACGGGCGGGGAGCACAGATACGCAGTATTTT.

This chain connects TRBV10-1 to TRBJ2-1, with TRBD2 identical over 9 bases. Losses at the gene ends were 5 bases for V and 3 bases for J; bases not matched to a gene: 11. The CDR3 loop spans 17 amino acids. Germline lookup yields CDR1 WNHNN and CDR2 SYGVQD (reference sequence). The CDR3 DNA sequence: TGCGCCAGCAGTAAAGCGGGGGGTCCAAGACACTACAATGAGCAGTTCTTC. This sequence encodes CASSKAGGPRHYNEQFF.

This chain links TRBV4-3 with TRBJ1-5; unclear D gene. The CDR3 runs 15 residues. V gave up 0 bases and J gave up 4 bases, with 10 bases separating them. Germline V gene sequence: CDR1 LGHNA, CDR2 YSLEER. In DNA form, the CDR3 reads TGCGCCAGCAGCCAAGAGGCCAGTCCGAATCAGCCCCAGCATTTT. Translating gives CASSQEASPNQPQHF.